Listed here are 12 T cell receptor beta chains from one sample, sequenced in a study of blood T cell repertoires in COVID-19 (TCRdb year 2020). Receptor amplification or capture employed the immunoSEQ multiplex PCR assay. Here the immuneACCESS table is served through TCRdb, limited to in-frame sequences with V and J called. Missing clones are a known gap in these copies; in checked studies unresolved V genes cover under half, and the rest lacks a known reason. In all, the sample holds over 250,000 clones, and roughly 89% of those were seen once. Approximately 9% of the sample belongs to the ten largest clones. Input material: PBMCs or T cells enriched from blood (not recorded which). The receptors derive from a woman aged 18-29 years who had recovered from COVID-19.

Only a few counts were recorded for this clone. The V call is TRBV7-2, the J call TRBJ1-2; unclear D gene. This CDR3 is 14 amino acids long. V was trimmed by 4 bases and J by 8 bases, leaving 17 bases between them. The germline V gene encodes CDR1 SGHTA and CDR2 FQGNSA. In DNA, the CDR3 is TGTGCCAGCAGCTCCAAGCCGGGGAAATGGGGCTACACCTTC. Protein product: CASSSKPGKWGYTF.

This clone turned up a few times. The V and J genes are TRBV7-9 and TRBJ1-6; the match to TRBD1 covers 9 bases. With 1 base clipped from V and 0 bases from J, the junction kept 4 bases outside the gene matches. Germline V gene data show CDR1 as SEHNR and CDR2 as FQNEAQ (reference sequence). This CDR3 comprises 18 residues. CDR3 nucleotide sequence: TGTGCCAGCAGCTTAGGGACAGGGGATAGCTCCTATAATTCACCCCTCCACTTT. The encoded protein is CASSLGTGDSSYNSPLHF.

CDR3 sequence reads: CASSPDQGQYF. CDR3 DNA: TGTGCCAGCAGCCCCGACCAGGGACAGTACTTC. The chain is built from TRBV7-9 and TRBJ2-5; the D gene is possibly TRBD1 (5 bases). The CDR3 contains 11 residues. Trimming removed 5 bases from V and 11 bases from J, with 12 bases in between. Germline lookup yields CDR1 SEHNR and CDR2 FQNEAQ (reference sequence).

The chain has TRBV7-9 and TRBJ1-2; D is unresolved. There are 14 residues in the CDR3. Germline assignment: CDR1 SEHNR and CDR2 FQNEAQ (reference sequence). V lost 2 bases and J lost 0, with 7 bases in between. The CDR3 DNA reads TGTGCCAGCAGCTTAACTATACCTAACTATGGCTACACCTTC. This gives the protein CASSLTIPNYGYTF.

The CDR3 sequence is CASSMVPDRGGQYTEAFF. DNA of the CDR3: TGTGCCAGTAGTATGGTCCCCGACAGGGGCGGCCAGTACACTGAAGCTTTCTTT. V gene TRBV19 combines with J gene TRBJ1-1; TRBD1 matches 8 bases. Germline CDR1 and CDR2: LNHDA and SQIVND (reference sequence). CDR3 size: 18 residues. J gave up 3 bases and V 3 bases, and 15 bases lay outside the gene matches. Complete variable domain (other parts from reference TRBV19 and TRBJ1-1): DGGITQSPKYLFRKEGQNVTLSCEQNLNHDAMYWYRQDPGQGLRLIYYSQIVNDFQKGDIAEGYSVSREKKESFPLTVTSAQKNPTAFYLCASSMVPDRGGQYTEAFFGQGTRLTVV.

Notes on this clone: Relative to the germline gene, one junction end is altered; a read error may explain this. The chain employs TRBV6-2 or TRBV6-3 and TRBJ2-7, with 7 positions matching TRBD1. The CDR3 is 12 residues long. Per germline, CDR1 MNHEY and CDR2 SVGEGT. The CDR3 DNA is TGTGCCAGCAGTTCGATTGACAGGGCTATGAACTTC. This gives the protein CASSSIDRAMNF.

The CDR3 coding sequence is TGCAGCGGACGGGGGGTCGGCGGAAACACCATATATTTT. This codes for CSGRGVGGNTIYF. The chain links TRBV29-1 to TRBJ1-3; D perhaps matches TRBD1 (5 bases). Trimming pared 7 bases from V and 4 bases from J, leaving 14 bases between. This CDR3 comprises 13 residues. Germline V gene data show CDR1 as SQVTM and CDR2 as ANQGSEA.

The chain carries TRBV19 and TRBJ2-1; 7 bases are shared with TRBD2. CDR3 length equals 15 residues. Germline V gives CDR1 LNHDA, CDR2 SQIVND (reference sequence). With V trimmed by 6 bases and J by 1 base, 6 bases remained unmatched. The CDR3: CASSGGTGSYNEQFF. In nucleotides, the CDR3 is TGTGCCAGTAGCGGGGGGACTGGATCCTACAATGAGCAGTTCTTC.

Worth noting for this clone: One end of the junction varies from germline; a read error may be responsible. V and J are TRBV6-5 and TRBJ1-2; D is perhaps TRBD1 (5 bases). Per the germline V gene, CDR1 is MNHEY and CDR2 is SVGAGI. The CDR3 consists of 13 residues. CDR3 coding DNA: TGTGCCAGCAGTTACTCGGACAACTCTGGCTACACCTTC. The encoded protein is CASSYSDNSGYTF.

The chain has TRBV6-2 or TRBV6-3 and TRBJ2-7, with 7 bases matching TRBD2. V was pared by 2 bases and J by 3 bases, with 4 bases of the junction left unmatched. Per the germline V gene, CDR1 is MNHEY and CDR2 is SVGEGT. The CDR3 spans 14 residues. CDR3 protein: CASSYRGGGYEQYF. Here the CDR3 DNA reads TGTGCCAGCAGTTACCGCGGGGGAGGCTACGAGCAGTACTTC.

This clone appeared a single time. The J gene is TRBJ2-3, the V gene TRBV4-3; D possibly corresponds to TRBD1 (5 bases). The CDR3 length is 15 residues. Trimming took off 4 bases at V and 2 bases at J, with 13 bases between the two ends. CDR1 and CDR2 (germline): LGHNA, YSLEER. CDR3 loop: CASSREGAYTDTQYF. The CDR3 DNA reads as TGCGCCAGCAGCCGCGAAGGGGCTTACACAGATACGCAGTATTTT.

In this sample, this clone turned up once. The V and J genes are TRBV7-8 and TRBJ2-7; 9 bases are shared with TRBD2. The germline V gene has CDR1 SGHVS and CDR2 FQNEAQ. V was clipped by 5 bases and J by 7 bases; unmatched bases: 15. The CDR3 runs to 16 residues. The CDR3 coding sequence is TGTGCCAGCAGCATTCGACTAGCGGCCCCGGAGCGGGAGCAGTACTTC. Translation: CASSIRLAAPEREQYF.